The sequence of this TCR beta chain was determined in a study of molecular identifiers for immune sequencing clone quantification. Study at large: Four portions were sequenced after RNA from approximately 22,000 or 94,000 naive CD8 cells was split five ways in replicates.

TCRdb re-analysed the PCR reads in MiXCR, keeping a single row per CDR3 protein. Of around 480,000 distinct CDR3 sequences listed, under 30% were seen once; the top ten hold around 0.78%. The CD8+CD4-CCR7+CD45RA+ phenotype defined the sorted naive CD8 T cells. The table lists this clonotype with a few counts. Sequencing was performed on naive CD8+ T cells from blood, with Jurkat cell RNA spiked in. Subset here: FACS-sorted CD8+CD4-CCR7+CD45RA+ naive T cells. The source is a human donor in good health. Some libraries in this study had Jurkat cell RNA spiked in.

CDR3: CASSDTSGSPYNEQFF. The CDR3 DNA reads TGTGCCAGCAGCGATACTAGCGGGAGCCCCTACAATGAGCAGTTCTTC. The chain recombines TRBV6-4 with TRBJ2-1; TRBD2 matches at 11 bases. After removal of 6 bases from V and 2 bases from J, the junction contained 6 bases not matched to a gene. The CDR3 covers 16 residues. Germline V CDR1 and CDR2: MRHNA, SNTAGT.